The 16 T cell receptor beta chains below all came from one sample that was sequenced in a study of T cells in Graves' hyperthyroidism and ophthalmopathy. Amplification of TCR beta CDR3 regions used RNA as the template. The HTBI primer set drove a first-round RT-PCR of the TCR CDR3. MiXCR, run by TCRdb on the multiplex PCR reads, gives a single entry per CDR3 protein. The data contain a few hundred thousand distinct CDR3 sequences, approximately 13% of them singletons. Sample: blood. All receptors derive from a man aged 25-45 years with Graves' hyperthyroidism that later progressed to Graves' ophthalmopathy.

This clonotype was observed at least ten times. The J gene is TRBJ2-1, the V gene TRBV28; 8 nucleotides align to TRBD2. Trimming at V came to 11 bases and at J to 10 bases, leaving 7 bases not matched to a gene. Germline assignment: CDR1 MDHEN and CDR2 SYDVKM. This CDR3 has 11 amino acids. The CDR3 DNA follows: TGTGCCTCGGGGGGGGCTCGGGAGCAGTTCTTC. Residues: CASGGAREQFF.

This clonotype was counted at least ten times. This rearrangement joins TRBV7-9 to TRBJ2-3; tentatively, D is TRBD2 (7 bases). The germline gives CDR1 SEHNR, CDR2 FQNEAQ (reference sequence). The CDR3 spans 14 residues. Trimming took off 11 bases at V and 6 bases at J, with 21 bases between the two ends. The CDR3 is CASQEGGGRDTQYF. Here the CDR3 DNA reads TGTGCCTCCCAGGAGGGGGGGGGCCGGGATACGCAGTATTTT.

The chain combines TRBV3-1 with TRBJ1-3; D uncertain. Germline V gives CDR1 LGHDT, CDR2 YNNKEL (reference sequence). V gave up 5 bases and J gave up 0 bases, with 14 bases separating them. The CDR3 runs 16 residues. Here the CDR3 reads CASSFLNIFSGNTIYF. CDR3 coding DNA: TGTGCCAGCAGCTTTCTTAATATCTTCTCTGGAAACACCATATATTTT.

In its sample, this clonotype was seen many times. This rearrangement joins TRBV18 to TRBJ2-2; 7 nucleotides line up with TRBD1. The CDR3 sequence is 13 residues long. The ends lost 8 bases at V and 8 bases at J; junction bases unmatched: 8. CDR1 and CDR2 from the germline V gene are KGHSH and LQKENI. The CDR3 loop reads CASGRQGTGELFF. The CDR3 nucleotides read TGTGCCAGCGGAAGACAGGGTACGGGGGAGCTGTTTTTT.

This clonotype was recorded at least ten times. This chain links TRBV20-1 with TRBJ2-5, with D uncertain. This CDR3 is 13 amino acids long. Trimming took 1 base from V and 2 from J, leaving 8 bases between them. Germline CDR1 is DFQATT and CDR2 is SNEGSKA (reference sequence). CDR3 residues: CSARGQEQETQYF. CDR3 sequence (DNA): TGCAGTGCTAGAGGGCAGGAGCAAGAGACCCAGTACTTC.

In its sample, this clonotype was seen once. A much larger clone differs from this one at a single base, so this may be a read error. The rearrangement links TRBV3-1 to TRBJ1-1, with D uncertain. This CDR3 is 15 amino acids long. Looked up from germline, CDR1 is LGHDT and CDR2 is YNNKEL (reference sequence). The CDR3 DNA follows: TGTGCCTGCAGCCAAGGAGTTGTATTGAACACTGAAGCTTTCTTT. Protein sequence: CACSQGVVLNTEAFF. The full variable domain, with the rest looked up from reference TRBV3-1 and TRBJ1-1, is DTAVSQTPKYLVTQMGNDKSIKCEQNLGHDTMYWYKQDSKKFLKIMFSYNNKELIINETVPNRFSPKSPDKAHLNLHINSLELGDSAVYFCACSQGVVLNTEAFFGQGTRLTVV.

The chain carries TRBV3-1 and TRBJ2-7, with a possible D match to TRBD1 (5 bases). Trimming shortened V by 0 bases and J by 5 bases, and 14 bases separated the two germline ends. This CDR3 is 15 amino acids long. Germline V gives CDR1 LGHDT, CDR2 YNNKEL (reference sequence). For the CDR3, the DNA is TGTGCCAGCAGCCAAGAACCGGCAGGGATCGACGAGCAGTACTTC. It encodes CASSQEPAGIDEQYF.

The CDR3 spells CASETAPSGNTIYF. The CDR3 DNA follows: TGCGCCAGCGAGACAGCCCCCTCTGGAAACACCATATATTTT. The genes are TRBV5-1 and TRBJ1-3; D perhaps matches TRBD1 (5 bases). Looked up from germline, CDR1 is SGHRS and CDR2 is YFSETQ. The CDR3 length is 14 residues. Trimming left V 7 bases short and J 0 bases short, with 11 bases between.

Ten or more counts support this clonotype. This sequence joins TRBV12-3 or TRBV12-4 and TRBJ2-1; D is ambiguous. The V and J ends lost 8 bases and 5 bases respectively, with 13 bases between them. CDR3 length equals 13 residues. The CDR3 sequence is CASGQALNNEQFF. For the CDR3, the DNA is TGTGCCAGCGGGCAGGCCTTAAACAATGAGCAGTTCTTC.

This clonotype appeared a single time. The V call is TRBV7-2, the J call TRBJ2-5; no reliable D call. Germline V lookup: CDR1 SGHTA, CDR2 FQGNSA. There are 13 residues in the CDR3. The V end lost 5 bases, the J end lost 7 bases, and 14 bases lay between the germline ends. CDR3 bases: TGTGCCAGCAGCCCTCCCCCGCCAGGGACCCAGTACTTC. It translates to CASSPPPPGTQYF.

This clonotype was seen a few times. The CDR3 nucleotides are TGTGCCATCAGTGAGTTGGGACAGGGGTTTTCACCCCTCCACTTT. Encoded protein: CAISELGQGFSPLHF. This chain uses TRBV10-3 with TRBJ1-6, with 10 bases aligning to TRBD1. V lost 1 base, J lost 9 bases, and 3 bases stayed unmatched. Germline values: CDR1 ENHRY, CDR2 SYGVKD. The CDR3 has 15 residues.

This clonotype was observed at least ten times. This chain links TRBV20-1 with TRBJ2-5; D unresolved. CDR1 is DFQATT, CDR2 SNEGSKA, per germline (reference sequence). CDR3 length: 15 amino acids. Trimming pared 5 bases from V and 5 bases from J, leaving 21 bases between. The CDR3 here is CSASWVQIGMETQYF. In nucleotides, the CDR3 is TGCAGTGCTTCGTGGGTTCAGATCGGAATGGAGACCCAGTACTTC.

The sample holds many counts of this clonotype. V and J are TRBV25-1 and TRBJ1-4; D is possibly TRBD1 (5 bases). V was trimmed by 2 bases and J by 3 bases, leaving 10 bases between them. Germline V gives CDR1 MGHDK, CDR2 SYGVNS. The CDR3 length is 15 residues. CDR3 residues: CASSEAGTANEKLFF. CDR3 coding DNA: TGTGCCAGCAGTGAAGCAGGGACGGCTAATGAAAAACTGTTTTTT. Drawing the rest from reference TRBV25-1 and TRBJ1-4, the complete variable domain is EADIYQTPRYLVIGTGKKITLECSQTMGHDKMYWYQQDPGMELHLIHYSYGVNSTEKGDLSSESTVSRIRTEHFPLTLESARPSHTSQYLCASSEAGTANEKLFFGSGTQLSVL.

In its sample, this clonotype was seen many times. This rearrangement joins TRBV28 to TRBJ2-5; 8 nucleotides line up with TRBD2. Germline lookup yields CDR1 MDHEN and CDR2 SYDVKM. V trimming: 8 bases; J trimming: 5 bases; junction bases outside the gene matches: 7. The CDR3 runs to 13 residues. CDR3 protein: CASRGGQAETQYF. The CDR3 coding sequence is TGTGCCAGCCGCGGGGGGCAGGCGGAGACCCAGTACTTC.

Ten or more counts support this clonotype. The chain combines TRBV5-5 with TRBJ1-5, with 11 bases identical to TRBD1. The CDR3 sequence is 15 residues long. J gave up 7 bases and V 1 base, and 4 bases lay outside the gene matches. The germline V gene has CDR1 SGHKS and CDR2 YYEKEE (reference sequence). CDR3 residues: CASSLLRDRGQPQHF. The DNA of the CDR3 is TGTGCCAGCAGCTTGCTCCGGGACAGGGGGCAGCCCCAGCATTTT.

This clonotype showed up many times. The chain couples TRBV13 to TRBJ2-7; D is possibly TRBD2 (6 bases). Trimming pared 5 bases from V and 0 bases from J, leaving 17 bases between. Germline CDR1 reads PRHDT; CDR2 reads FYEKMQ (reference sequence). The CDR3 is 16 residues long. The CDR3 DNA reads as TGTGCCAGCAGCCCCGGCCCTAGCGCGAGCTCCTACGAGCAGTACTTC. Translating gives CASSPGPSASSYEQYF. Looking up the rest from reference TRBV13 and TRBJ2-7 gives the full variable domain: AAGVIQSPRHLIKEKRETATLKCYPIPRHDTVYWYQQGPGQDPQFLISFYEKMQSDKGSIPDRFSAQQFSDYHSELNMSSLELGDSALYFCASSPGPSASSYEQYFGPGTRLTVT.